This T cell receptor beta chain was captured by sequencing in a study of blood T cell repertoires in COVID-19. Study information: Researchers got acute and convalescent COVID-19 samples from the United States, Italy and Spain. The analysed material was cDNA or gDNA that came from T cells, B-cell-depleted T cells, or PBMCs.

In the original workflow: Quantification of nucleated cells was approximated via reference gene primer amplification. Assay used: immunoSEQ multiplex PCR; TCRdb lists only in-frame clones, some missing. V and J calls and clone size are copied from that table; D and trimming were computed from the DNA. The table lists 190,000 or so clones, more than 75% of them singletons. Looked up from germline, CDR1 is MNHEY and CDR2 is SVGAGI. The CDR3 is made up of 13 amino acids. The V end lost 6 bases, the J end lost 6 bases, and 9 bases lay between the germline ends. The clonotype was recovered from a woman aged 18-35 years who had recovered from COVID-19. This chain uses TRBV6-5 with TRBJ1-6, with D possibly matching TRBD1 (6 bases). Material for sequencing was peripheral blood. This chain's CDR3 is CASRRTVNSPLHF. Written as DNA, the CDR3 is TGTGCCAGCAGACGGACAGTTAATTCACCCCTCCACTTT.